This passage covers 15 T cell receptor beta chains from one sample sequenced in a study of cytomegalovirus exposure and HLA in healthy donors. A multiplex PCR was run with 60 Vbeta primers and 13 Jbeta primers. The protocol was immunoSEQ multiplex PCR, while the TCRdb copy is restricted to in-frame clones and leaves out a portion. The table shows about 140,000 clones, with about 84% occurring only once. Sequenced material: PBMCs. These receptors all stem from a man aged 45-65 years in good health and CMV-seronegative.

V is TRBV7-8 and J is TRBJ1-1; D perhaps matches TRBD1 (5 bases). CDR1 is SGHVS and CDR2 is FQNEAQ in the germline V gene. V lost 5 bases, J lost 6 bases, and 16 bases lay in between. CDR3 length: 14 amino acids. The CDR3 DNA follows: TGTGCCAGCAGCCGGGACGGGGGATACTCTGAAGCTTTCTTT. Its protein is CASSRDGGYSEAFF.

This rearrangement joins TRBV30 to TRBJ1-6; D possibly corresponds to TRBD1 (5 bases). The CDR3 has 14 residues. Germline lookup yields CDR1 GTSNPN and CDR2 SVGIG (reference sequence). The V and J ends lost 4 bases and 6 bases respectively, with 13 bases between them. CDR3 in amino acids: CAWKVTDFNSPLHF. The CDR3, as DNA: TGTGCCTGGAAAGTGACAGATTTTAATTCACCCCTCCACTTT.

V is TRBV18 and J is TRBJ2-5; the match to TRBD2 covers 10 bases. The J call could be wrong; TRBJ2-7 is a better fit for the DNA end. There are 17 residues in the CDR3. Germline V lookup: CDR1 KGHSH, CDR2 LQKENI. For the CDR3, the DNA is TGTGCCAGCTCACCTCAGGGGAGCGGGAGGGCCTCCCTCGAGCAGTACTTC. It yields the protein CASSPQGSGRASLEQYF.

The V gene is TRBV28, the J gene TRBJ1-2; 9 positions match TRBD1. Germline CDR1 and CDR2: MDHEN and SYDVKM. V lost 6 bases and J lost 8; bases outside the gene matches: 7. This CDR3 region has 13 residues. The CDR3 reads CASSPTGGQGYTF. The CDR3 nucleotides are TGTGCCAGCAGCCCGACAGGGGGTCAGGGCTACACCTTC.

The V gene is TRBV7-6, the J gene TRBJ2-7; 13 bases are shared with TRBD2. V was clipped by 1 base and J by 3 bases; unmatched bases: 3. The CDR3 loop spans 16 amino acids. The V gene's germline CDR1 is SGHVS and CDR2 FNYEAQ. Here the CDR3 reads CASSLEGTSGNYEQYF. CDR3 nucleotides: TGTGCCAGCAGCTTAGAAGGGACTAGCGGGAACTACGAGCAGTACTTC. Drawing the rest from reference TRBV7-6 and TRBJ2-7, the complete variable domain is GAGVSQSPRYKVTKRGQDVALRCDPISGHVSLYWYRQALGQGPEFLTYFNYEAQQDKSGLPNDRFSAERPEGSISTLTIQRTEQRDSAMYRCASSLEGTSGNYEQYFGPGTRLTVT.

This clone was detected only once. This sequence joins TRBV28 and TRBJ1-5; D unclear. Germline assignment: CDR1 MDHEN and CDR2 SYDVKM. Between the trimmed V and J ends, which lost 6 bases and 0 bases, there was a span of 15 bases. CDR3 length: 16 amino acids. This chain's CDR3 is CASRETGRDSNQPQHF. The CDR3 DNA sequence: TGTGCCAGCAGGGAAACCGGGAGGGATAGCAATCAGCCCCAGCATTTT.

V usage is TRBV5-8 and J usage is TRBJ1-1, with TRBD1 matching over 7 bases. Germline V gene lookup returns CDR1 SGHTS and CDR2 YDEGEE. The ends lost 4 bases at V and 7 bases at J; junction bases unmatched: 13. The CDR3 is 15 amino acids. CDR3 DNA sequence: TGTGCCAGCAGCACCCGGGACAGTGTTATATTTGAAGCTTTCTTT. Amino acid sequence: CASSTRDSVIFEAFF.

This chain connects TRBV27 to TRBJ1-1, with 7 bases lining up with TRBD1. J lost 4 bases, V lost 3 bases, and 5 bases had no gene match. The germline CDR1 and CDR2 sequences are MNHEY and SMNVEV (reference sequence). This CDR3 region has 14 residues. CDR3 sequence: CASSFLDRATEAFF. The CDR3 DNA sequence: TGTGCCAGCAGTTTCTTAGACAGGGCCACTGAAGCTTTCTTT.

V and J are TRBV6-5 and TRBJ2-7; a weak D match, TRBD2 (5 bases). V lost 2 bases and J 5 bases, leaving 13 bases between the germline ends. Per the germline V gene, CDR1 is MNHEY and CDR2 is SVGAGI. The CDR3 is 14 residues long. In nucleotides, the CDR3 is TGTGCCAGCAGTTACGCCGGGAAAGCTAACGAGCAGTACTTC. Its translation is CASSYAGKANEQYF.

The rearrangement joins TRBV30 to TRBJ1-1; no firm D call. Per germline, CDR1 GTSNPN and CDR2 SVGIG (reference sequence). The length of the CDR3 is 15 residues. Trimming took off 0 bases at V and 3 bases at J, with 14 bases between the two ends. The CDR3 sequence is CAWSVGQTRDTEAFF. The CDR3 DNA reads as TGTGCCTGGAGTGTAGGCCAGACAAGAGACACTGAAGCTTTCTTT.

In DNA, the CDR3 is TGCGCCAGCAGCCTACCGTTCGAGGCTAATGAAAAACTGTTTTTT. This gives the protein CASSLPFEANEKLFF. The chain is built from TRBV4-1 and TRBJ1-4; D call uncertain. The germline V gene encodes CDR1 MGHRA and CDR2 YSYEKL. The CDR3 runs 15 residues. Trimming took off 4 bases at V and 3 bases at J, with 12 bases between the two ends.

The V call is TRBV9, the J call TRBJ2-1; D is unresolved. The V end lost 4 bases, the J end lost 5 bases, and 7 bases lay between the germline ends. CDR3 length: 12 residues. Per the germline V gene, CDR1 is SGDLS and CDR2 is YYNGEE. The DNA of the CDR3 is TGTGCCAGCAGCCCTCCTCACAATGAGCAGTTCTTC. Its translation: CASSPPHNEQFF.

CDR3 bases: TGTGCCAGCAGGCCGACAGGGGGCGATGGCTACACCTTC. Protein sequence: CASRPTGGDGYTF. The rearrangement uses TRBV28 and TRBJ1-2; 10 nucleotides align to TRBD1. Trimming cost V 6 bases and J 6 bases; bases outside gene matches: 4. From germline, CDR1 is MDHEN and CDR2 SYDVKM. CDR3 length equals 13 residues.

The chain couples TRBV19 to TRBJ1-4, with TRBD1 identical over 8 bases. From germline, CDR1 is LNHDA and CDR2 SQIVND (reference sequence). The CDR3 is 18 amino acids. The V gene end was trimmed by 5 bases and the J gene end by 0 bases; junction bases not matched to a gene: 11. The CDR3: CASSDVRTGGPTNEKLFF. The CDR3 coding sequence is TGTGCCAGTAGTGACGTCCGAACAGGGGGGCCAACTAATGAAAAACTGTTTTTT.

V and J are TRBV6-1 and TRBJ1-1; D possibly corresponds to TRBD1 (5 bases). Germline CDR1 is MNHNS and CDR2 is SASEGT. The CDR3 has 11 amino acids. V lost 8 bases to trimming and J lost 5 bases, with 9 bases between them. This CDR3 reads CASRRTTEAFF. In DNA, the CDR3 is TGTGCCAGCCGAAGGACAACTGAAGCTTTCTTT.